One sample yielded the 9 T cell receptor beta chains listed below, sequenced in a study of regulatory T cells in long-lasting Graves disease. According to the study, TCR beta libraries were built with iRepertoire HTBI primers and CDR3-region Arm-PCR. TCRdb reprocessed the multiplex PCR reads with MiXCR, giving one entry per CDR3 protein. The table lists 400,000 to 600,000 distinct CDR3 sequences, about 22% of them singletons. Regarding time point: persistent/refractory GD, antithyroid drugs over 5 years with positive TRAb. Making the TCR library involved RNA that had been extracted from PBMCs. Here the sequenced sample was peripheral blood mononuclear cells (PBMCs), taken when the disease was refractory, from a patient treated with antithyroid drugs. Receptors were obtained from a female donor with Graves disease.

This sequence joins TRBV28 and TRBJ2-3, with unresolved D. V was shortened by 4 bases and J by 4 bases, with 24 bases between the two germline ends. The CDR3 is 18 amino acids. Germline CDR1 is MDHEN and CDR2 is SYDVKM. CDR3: CASSSHGQSKSSPDTQYF. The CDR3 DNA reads TGTGCCAGCAGTTCCCACGGCCAATCCAAGTCCTCGCCAGATACGCAGTATTTT. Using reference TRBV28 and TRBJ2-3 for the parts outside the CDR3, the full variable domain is DVKVTQSSRYLVKRTGEKVFLECVQDMDHENMFWYRQDPGLGLRLIYFSYDVKMKEKGDIPEGYSVSREKKERFSLILESASTNQTSMYLCASSSHGQSKSSPDTQYFGPGTRLTVL.

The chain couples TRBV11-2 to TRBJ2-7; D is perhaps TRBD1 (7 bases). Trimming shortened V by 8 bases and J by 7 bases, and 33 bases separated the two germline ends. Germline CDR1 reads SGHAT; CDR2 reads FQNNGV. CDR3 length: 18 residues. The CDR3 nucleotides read TGTGCCAGCGGACAAAGGGAGGACCGGGACAGTGTTCTTGGGGAGCAGTACTTC. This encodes CASGQREDRDSVLGEQYF.

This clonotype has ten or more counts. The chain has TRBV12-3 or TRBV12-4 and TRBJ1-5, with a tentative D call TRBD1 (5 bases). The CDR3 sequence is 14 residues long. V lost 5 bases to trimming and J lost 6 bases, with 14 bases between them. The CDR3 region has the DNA TGTGCCAGCAGTCCCCGTACGGGGGTTCAGCCCCAGCATTTT. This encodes CASSPRTGVQPQHF.

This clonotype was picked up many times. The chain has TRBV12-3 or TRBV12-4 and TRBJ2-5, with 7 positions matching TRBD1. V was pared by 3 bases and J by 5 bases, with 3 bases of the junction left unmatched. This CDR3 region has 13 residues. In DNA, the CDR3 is TGTGCCAGCAGTTTGGGCAGGGGGGAGACCCAGTACTTC. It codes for CASSLGRGETQYF.

The CDR3 region has the DNA TGTGCCAGCAGCTTAACAGGGGGCGCAGTGGGAGGCTACACCTTC. It is translated as CASSLTGGAVGGYTF. The V gene is TRBV7-2, the J gene TRBJ1-2; 9 nucleotides line up with TRBD1. This CDR3 region has 15 residues. The junction had 9 bases not matched to a gene; V was cut back by 2 bases and J by 8 bases. In germline, CDR1 is SGHTA, CDR2 FQGNSA.

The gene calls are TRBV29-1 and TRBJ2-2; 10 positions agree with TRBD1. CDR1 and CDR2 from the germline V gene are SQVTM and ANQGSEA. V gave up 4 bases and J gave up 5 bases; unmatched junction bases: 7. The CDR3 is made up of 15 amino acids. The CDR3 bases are TGCAGCGTTGGGGCGGGGACAGGGGATACCGGGGAGCTGTTTTTT. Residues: CSVGAGTGDTGELFF.

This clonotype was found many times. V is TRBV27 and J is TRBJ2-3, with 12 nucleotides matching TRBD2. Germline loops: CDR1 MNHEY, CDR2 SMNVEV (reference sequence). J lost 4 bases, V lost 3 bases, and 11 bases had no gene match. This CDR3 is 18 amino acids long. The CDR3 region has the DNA TGTGCCAGCAGTTTGCGTACACAACTAGCGGGAGGATCAGATACGCAGTATTTT. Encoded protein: CASSLRTQLAGGSDTQYF.

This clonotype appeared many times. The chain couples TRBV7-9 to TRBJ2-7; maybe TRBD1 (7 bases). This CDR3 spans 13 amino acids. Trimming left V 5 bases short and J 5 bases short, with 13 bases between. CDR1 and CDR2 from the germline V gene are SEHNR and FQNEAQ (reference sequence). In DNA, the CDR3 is TGTGCCAGCAGCCAGGGGGGAGCGAACGAGCAGTACTTC. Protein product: CASSQGGANEQYF.

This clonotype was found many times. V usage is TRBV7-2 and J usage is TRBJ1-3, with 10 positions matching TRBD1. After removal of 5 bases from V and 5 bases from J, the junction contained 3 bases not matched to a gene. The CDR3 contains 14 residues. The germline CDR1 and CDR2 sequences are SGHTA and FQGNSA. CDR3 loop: CASSPGQGRNTIYF. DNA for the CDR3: TGTGCCAGCAGCCCGGGACAGGGGAGAAACACCATATATTTT.